These 5 T cell receptor beta chains came from one sample sequenced in a study of molecular identifiers for immune sequencing clone quantification. TCRdb processed the PCR reads anew with MiXCR; each CDR3 protein has one entry. Of over 35,000 distinct CDR3 sequences detected, roughly 24% appear once; the ten largest clones hold about 1%. Sequenced input: naive CD8+ T cells from blood, with Jurkat cell RNA spiked in. Described subset: FACS-sorted CD8+CD4-CCR7+CD45RA+ naive T cells. The receptors were gathered from a human donor in good health. Some libraries in this study had Jurkat cell RNA spiked in.

This clonotype was seen ten or more times. This chain uses TRBV6-6 with TRBJ2-7; tentatively, D is TRBD2 (5 bases). V dropped 3 bases and J dropped 0 bases, with 9 bases sitting between them. This CDR3 spans 14 amino acids. CDR1 and CDR2 from the germline V gene are MNHNY and SVGAGI (reference sequence). The CDR3 sequence is CASSYGSYSYEQYF. CDR3 bases: TGTGCCAGCAGTTATGGGAGCTACTCCTACGAGCAGTACTTC.

This clonotype has a single count. A much larger clone is a single base away; this may be a read error. This chain uses TRBV27 with TRBJ1-6; a possible D gene is TRBD1 (5 bases). The germline V gene has CDR1 MNHEY and CDR2 SMNVEV (reference sequence). This CDR3 comprises 16 residues. Deletions cut 10 bases from V and 3 bases from J, with 19 bases between. The DNA of the CDR3 is TGTGCCACCACCGAAACCCCCCAGGGCTATAATTCACCCCTCCACTTT. Its protein is CATTETPQGYNSPLHF.

This clonotype was detected many times. CDR3 protein: CAWSGSRGGELFF. In DNA, the CDR3 is TGTGCCTGGAGTGGTTCTCGCGGTGGGGAGCTGTTTTTT. J is TRBJ2-2 and V is TRBV30; D gene ambiguous. With 1 base removed from V and 8 bases from J, the gap between germline ends came to 11 bases. The CDR3 covers 13 residues. CDR1 and CDR2 (germline): GTSNPN, SVGIG (reference sequence).

This clonotype was seen repeatedly, ten times or more. This chain joins TRBV7-4 and TRBJ1-5; no reliable D call. V was trimmed by 1 base and J by 0 bases, leaving 16 bases between them. The CDR3 spans 18 residues. Germline lookup yields CDR1 SGHVT and CDR2 SQSDAQ. The CDR3 coding sequence is TGTGCCAGCAGCTTAGTCGGCAGATACCATTATAGCAATCAGCCCCAGCATTTT. Translated, it gives CASSLVGRYHYSNQPQHF.

There are many counts of this clonotype. The chain couples TRBV7-6 to TRBJ2-1; 11 nucleotides match TRBD1. The V and J ends lost 3 bases and 5 bases, in that order; junction bases with no gene match: 6. Per germline, CDR1 SGHVS and CDR2 FNYEAQ. CDR3 length: 16 amino acids. CDR3 nucleotide sequence: TGTGCCAGCAGCTTGCTCCCGGGACAGGGGGACAATGAGCAGTTCTTC. This sequence encodes CASSLLPGQGDNEQFF.